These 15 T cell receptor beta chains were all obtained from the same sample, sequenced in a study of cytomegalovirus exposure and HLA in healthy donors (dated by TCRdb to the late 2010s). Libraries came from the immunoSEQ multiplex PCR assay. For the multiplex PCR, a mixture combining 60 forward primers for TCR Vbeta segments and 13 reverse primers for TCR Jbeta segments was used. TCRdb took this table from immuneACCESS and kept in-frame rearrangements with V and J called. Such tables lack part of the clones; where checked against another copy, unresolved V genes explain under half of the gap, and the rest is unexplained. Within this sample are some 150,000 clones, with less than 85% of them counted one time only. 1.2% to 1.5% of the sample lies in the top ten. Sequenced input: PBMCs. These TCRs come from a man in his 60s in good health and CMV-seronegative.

The CDR3 sequence: CASSGSGGELDTQYF. The CDR3 DNA reads TGTGCCAGCAGCGGTAGCGGGGGGGAACTGGATACGCAGTATTTT. This chain joins TRBV7-3 and TRBJ2-3; 11 nucleotides align to TRBD2. The CDR3 length is 15 residues. Germline V gene data show CDR1 as SGHTA and CDR2 as FQGTGA. With 5 bases clipped from V and 6 bases from J, the junction kept 7 bases outside the gene matches.

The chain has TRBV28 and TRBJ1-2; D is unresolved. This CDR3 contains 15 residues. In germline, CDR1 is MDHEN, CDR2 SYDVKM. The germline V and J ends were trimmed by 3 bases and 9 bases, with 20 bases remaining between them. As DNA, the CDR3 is TGTGCCAGCAGTTTCCGGACCGACGGGGAGCGAAGCTACACCTTC. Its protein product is CASSFRTDGERSYTF.

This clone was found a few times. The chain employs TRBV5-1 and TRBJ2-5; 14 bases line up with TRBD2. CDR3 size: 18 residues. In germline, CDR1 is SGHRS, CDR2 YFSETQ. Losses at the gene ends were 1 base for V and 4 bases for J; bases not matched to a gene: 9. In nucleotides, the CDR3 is TGCGCCAGCAGCTTGTGGGGACTAGCGGGGGCTGGTGGAGAGACCCAGTACTTC. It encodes CASSLWGLAGAGGETQYF.

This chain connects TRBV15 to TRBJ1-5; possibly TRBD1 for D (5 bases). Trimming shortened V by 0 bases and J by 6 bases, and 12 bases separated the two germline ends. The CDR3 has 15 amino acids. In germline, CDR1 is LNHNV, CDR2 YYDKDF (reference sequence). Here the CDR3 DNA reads TGTGCCACCAGCAGAGATCAAGGGGTGGGTCAGCCCCAGCATTTT. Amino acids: CATSRDQGVGQPQHF.

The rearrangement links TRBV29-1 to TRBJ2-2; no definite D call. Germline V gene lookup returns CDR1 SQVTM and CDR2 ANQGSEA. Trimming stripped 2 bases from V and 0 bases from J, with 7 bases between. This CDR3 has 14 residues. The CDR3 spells CSVEHNSNTGELFF. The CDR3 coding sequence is TGCAGCGTTGAACATAACTCGAACACCGGGGAGCTGTTTTTT.

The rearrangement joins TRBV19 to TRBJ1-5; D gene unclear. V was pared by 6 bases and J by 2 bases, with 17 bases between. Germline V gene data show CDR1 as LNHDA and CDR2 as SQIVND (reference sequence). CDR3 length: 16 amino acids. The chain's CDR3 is CASRISTRQGNQPQHF. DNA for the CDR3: TGTGCCAGTAGGATCTCGACCAGGCAGGGCAATCAGCCCCAGCATTTT.

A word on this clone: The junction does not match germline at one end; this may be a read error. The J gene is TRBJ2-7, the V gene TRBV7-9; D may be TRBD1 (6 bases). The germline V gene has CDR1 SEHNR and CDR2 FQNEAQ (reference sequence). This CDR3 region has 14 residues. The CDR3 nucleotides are TGTTCCAGCAGCTCATGGACAGCTGCCTACGAGCAGTACTTC. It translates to CSSSSWTAAYEQYF.

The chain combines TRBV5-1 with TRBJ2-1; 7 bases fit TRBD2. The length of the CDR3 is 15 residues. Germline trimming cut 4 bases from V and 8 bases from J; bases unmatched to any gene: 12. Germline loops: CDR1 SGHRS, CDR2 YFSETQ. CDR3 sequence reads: CASSPPGAGNYEQFF. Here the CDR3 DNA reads TGCGCCAGCAGCCCGCCGGGAGCGGGAAACTATGAGCAGTTCTTC.

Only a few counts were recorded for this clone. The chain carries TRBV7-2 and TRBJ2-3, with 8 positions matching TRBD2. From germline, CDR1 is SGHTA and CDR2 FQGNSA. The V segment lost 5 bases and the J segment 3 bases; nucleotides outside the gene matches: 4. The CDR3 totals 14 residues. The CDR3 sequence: CASSEGLETDTQYF. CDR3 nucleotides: TGTGCCAGCAGCGAGGGACTAGAGACAGATACGCAGTATTTT. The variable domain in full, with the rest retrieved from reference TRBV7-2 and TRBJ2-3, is GAGVSQSPSNKVTEKGKDVELRCDPISGHTALYWYRQSLGQGLEFLIYFQGNSAPDKSGLPSDRFSAERTGGSVSTLTIQRTQQEDSAVYLCASSEGLETDTQYFGPGTRLTVL.

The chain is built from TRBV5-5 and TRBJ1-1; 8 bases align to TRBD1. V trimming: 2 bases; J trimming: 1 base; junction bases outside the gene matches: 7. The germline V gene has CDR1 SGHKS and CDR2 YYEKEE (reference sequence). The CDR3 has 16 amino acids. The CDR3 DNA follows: TGTGCCAGCAGCTTTTATCCGGGACAGGCGAACACTGAAGCTTTCTTT. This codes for CASSFYPGQANTEAFF. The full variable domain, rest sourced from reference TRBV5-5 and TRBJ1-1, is DAGVTQSPTHLIKTRGQQVTLRCSPISGHKSVSWYQQVLGQGPQFIFQYYEKEERGRGNFPDRFSARQFPNYSSELNVNALLLGDSALYLCASSFYPGQANTEAFFGQGTRLTVV.

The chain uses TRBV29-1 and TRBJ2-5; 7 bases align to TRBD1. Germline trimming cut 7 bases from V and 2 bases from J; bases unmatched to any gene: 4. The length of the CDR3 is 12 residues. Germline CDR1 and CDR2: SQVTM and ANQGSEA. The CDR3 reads CSAQTGQETQYF. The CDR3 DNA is TGCAGCGCCCAGACAGGGCAAGAGACCCAGTACTTC.

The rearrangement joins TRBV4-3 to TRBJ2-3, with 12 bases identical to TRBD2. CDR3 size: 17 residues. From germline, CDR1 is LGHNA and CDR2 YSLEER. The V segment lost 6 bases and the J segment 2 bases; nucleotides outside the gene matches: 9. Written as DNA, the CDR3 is TGCGCCAGCAGTATAGGACTAGCGGGGCCCCCCACAGATACGCAGTATTTT. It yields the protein CASSIGLAGPPTDTQYF.

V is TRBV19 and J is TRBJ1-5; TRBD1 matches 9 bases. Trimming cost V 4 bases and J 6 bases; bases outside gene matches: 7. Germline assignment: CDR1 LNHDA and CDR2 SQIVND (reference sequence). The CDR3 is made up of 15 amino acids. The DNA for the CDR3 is TGTGCCAGTAGTAGTACAGGGGGCGCGGGTCAGCCCCAGCATTTT. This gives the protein CASSSTGGAGQPQHF.

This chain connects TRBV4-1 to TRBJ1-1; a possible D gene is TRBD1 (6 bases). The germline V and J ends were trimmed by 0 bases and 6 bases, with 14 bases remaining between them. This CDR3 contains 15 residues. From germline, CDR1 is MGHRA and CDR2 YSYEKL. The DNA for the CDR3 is TGCGCCAGCAGCCAAGATCTCACGGGGGGCTCTGAAGCTTTCTTT. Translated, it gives CASSQDLTGGSEAFF.

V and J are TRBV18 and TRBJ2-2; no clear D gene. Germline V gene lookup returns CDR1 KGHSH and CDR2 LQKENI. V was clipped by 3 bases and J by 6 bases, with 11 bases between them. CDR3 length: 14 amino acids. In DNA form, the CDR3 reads TGTGCCAGCTCACCTTTTCCAGATGCCGGGGAGCTGTTTTTT. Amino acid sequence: CASSPFPDAGELFF.